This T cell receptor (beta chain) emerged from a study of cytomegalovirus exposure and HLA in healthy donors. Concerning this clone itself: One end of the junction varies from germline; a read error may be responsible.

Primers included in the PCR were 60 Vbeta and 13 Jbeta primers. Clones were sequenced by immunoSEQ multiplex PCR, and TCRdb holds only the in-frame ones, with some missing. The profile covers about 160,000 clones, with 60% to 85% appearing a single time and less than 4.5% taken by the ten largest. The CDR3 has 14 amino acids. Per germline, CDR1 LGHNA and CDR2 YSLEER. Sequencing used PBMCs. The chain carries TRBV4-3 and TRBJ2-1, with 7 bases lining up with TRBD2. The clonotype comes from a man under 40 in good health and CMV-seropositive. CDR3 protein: CASSQLPGEGMVLF. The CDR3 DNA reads TGCGCCAGCAGCCAACTGCCCGGGGAGGGCATGGTTCTCTTC.